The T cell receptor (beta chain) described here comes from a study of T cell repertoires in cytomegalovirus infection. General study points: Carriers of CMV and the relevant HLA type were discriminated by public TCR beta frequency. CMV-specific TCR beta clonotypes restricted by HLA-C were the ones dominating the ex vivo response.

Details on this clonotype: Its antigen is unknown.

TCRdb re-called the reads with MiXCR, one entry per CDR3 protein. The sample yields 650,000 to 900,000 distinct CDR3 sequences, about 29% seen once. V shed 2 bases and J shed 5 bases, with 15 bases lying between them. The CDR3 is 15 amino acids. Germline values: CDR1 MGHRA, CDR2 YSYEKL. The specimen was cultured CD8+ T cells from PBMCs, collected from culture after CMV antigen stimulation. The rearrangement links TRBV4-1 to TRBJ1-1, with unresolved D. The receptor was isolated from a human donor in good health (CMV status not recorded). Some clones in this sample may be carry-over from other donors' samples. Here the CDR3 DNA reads TGCGCCAGCAGCCAATTCTCTCTTGATCAGACTGAAGCTTTCTTT. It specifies CASSQFSLDQTEAFF.